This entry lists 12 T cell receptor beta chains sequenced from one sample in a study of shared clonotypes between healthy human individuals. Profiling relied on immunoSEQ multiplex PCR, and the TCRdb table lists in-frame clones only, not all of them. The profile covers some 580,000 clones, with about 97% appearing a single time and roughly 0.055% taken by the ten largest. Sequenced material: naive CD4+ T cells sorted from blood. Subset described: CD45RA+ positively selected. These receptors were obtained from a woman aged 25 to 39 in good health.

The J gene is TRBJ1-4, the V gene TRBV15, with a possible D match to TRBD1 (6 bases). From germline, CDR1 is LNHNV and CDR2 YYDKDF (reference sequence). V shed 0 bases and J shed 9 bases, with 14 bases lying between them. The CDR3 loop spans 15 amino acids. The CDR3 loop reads CATSRDDGGGQKLFF. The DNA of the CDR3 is TGTGCCACCAGCAGAGATGACGGGGGCGGGCAAAAACTGTTTTTT.

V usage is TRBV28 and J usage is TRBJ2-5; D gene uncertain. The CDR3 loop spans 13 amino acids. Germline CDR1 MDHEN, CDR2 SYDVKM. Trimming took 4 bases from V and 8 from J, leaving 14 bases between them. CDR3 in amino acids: CASSSTELGTQYF. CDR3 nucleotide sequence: TGTGCCAGCAGTTCTACAGAGCTGGGAACCCAGTACTTC.

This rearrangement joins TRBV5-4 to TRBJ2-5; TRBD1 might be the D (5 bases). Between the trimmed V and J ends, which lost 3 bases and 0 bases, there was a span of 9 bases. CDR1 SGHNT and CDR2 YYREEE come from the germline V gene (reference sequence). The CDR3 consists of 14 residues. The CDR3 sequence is CASSYATDQETQYF. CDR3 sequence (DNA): TGTGCCAGCAGCTATGCGACAGACCAAGAGACCCAGTACTTC.

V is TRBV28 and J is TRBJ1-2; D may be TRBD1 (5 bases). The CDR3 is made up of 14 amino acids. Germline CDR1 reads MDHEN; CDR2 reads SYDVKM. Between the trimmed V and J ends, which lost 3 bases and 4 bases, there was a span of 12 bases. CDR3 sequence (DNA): TGTGCCAGCAGTTTCACAGGTAGCTTCTATGGCTACACCTTC. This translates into CASSFTGSFYGYTF.

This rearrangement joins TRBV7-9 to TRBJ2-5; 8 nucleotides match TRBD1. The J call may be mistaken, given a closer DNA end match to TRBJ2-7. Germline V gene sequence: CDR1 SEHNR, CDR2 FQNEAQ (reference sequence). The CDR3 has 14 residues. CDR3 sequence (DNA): TGTGCCAGCAGCTTCGGACAGGGCATCGACGAGCAGTACTTC. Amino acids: CASSFGQGIDEQYF.

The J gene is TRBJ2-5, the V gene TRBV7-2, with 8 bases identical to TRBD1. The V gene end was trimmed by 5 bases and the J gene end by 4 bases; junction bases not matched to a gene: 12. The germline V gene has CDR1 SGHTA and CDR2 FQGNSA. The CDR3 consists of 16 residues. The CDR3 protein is CASSPTGTRGLETQYF. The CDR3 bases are TGTGCCAGCAGCCCCACAGGGACCAGGGGGCTAGAGACCCAGTACTTC.

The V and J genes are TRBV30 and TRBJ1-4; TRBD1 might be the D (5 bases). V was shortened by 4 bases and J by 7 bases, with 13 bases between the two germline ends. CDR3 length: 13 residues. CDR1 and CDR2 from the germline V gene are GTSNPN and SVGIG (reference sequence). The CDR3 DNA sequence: TGTGCCTGGAATACAGGACTGGGTGAAAAACTGTTTTTT. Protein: CAWNTGLGEKLFF.

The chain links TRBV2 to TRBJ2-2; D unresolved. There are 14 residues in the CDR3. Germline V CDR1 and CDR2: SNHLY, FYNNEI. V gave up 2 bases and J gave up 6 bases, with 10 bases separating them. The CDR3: CASSEKGFAGELFF. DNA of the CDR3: TGTGCCAGCAGTGAAAAGGGTTTCGCCGGGGAGCTGTTTTTT.

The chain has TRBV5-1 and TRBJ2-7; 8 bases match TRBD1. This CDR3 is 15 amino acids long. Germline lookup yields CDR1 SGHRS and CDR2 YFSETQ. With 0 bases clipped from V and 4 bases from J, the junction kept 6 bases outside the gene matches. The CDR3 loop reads CASSLDARGRYEQYF. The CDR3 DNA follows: TGCGCCAGCAGCTTGGATGCCAGGGGGCGGTACGAGCAGTACTTC.

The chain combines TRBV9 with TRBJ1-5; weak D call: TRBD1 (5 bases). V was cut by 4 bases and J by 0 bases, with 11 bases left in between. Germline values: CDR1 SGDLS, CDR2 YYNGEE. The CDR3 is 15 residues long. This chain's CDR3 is CASSPLGASNQPQHF. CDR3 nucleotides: TGTGCCAGCAGCCCACTTGGGGCTAGCAATCAGCCCCAGCATTTT.

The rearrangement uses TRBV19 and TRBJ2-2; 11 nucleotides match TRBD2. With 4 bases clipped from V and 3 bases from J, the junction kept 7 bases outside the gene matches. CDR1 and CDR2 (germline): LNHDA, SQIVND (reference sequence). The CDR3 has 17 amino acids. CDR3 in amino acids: CASSNIAGGLYTGELFF. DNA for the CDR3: TGTGCCAGTAGTAATATAGCGGGAGGGCTTTACACCGGGGAGCTGTTTTTT.

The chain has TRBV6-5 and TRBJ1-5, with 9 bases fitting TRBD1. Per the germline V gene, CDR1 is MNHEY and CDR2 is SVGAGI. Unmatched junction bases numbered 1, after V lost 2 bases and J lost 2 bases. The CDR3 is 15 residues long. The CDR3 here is CASSYRTGGNQPQHF. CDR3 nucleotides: TGTGCCAGCAGTTACCGGACAGGGGGCAATCAGCCCCAGCATTTT.